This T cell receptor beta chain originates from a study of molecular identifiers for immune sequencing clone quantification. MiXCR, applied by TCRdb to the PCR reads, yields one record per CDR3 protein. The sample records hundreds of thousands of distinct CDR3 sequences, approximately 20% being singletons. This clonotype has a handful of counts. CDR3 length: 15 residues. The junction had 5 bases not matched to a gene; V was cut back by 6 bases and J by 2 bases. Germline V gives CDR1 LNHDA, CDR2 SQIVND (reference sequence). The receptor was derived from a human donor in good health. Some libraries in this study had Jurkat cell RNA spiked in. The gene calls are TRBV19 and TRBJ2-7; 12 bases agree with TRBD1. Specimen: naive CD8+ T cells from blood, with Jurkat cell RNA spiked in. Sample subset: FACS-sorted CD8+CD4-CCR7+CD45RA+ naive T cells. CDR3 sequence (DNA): TGTGCCAGTAGCCAGGGGACAGGGGGCACCTACGAGCAGTACTTC. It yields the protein CASSQGTGGTYEQYF.